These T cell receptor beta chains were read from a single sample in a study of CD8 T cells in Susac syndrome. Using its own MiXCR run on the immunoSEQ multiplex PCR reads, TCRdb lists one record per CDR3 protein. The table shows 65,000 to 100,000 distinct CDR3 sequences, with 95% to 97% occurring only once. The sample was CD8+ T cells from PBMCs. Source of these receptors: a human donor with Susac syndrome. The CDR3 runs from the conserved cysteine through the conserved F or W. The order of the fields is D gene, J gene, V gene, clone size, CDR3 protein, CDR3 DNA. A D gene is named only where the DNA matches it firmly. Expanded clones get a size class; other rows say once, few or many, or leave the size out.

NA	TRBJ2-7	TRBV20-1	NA	CSARGRDSYEQYF	TGCAGTGCTAGGGGGCGGGACTCCTACGAGCAGTACTTC
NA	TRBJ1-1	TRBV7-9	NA	CASSPVGTEAFF	TGTGCCAGCAGCCCGGTTGGGACCGAAGCTTTCTTT
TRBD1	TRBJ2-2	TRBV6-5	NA	CASRNTGGHNGELFF	TGTGCCAGCAGGAATACAGGGGGCCACAACGGGGAGCTGTTTTTT
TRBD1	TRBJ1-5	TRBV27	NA	CASSLVTGTNQPQHF	TGTGCCAGCAGTTTAGTGACAGGGACCAATCAGCCCCAGCATTTT
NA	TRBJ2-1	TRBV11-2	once	CASSPPRAGDNEQFF	TGTGCCAGCAGCCCCCCGAGGGCAGGAGACAATGAGCAGTTCTTC
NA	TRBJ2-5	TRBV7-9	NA	CASRSEGRLETQYF	TGTGCCAGCCGAAGCGAAGGACGGTTGGAGACCCAGTACTTC
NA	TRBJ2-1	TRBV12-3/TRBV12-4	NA	CASSPATYNEQFF	TGTGCCAGCAGCCCTGCAACCTACAATGAGCAGTTCTTC
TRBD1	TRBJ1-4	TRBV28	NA	CASSFFGQANEKLFF	TGTGCCAGCAGTTTCTTCGGACAGGCTAATGAAAAACTGTTTTTT
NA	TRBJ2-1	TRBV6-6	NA	CASALLSNEQFF	TGTGCCAGCGCCCTACTCAGCAATGAGCAGTTCTTC
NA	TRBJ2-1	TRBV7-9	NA	CASHLADLRNEQFF	TGTGCCAGCCATTTAGCGGACCTGAGGAATGAGCAGTTCTTC
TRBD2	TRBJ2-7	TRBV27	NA	CASSLLAGGNSYEQYF	TGTGCCAGCAGTTTGCTAGCGGGAGGCAACTCCTACGAGCAGTACTTC
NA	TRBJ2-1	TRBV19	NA	CASKGEGVDEQFF	TGTGCCAGTAAAGGAGAAGGCGTTGATGAGCAGTTCTTC
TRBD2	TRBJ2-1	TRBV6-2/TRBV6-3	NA	CASSRSGSIDEQFF	TGTGCCAGCAGTCGTAGCGGGAGTATCGATGAGCAGTTCTTC
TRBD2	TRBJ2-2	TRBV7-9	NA	CASSSWTSGDGELFF	TGTGCCAGCAGCTCCTGGACTAGCGGGGACGGGGAGCTGTTTTTT
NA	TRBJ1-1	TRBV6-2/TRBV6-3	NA	CASSYSPGGHTEAFF	TGTGCCAGCAGTTACTCACCGGGCGGCCACACTGAAGCTTTCTTT
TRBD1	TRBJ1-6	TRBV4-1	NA	CASRGQGNSPLHF	TGCGCCAGCAGGGGACAGGGTAATTCACCCCTCCACTTT
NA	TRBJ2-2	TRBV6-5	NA	CASSYSFYTGELFF	TGTGCCAGCAGTTACTCGTTCTACACCGGGGAGCTGTTTTTT
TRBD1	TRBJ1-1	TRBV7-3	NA	CASSPSDRVNTEAFF	TGTGCCAGCAGCCCTTCGGACAGGGTAAACACTGAAGCTTTCTTT
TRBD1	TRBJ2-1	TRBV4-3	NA	CASSQLEGAGYNEQFF	TGCGCCAGCAGCCAACTTGAGGGGGCAGGGTACAATGAGCAGTTCTTC
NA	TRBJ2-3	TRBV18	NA	CASSPGPDTQYF	TGTGCCAGCTCACCGGGCCCAGATACGCAGTATTTT
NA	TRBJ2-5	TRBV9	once	CASSVGGSLRETQYF	TGTGCCAGCAGCGTAGGTGGGAGCCTCCGGGAGACCCAGTACTTC
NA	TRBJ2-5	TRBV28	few	CASSLLGEGETQYF	TGTGCCAGCAGTTTATTGGGAGAAGGGGAGACCCAGTACTTC
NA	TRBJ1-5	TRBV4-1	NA	CASSQRQGTLGNQPQHF	TGCGCCAGCAGCCAGAGGCAAGGGACACTGGGCAATCAGCCCCAGCATTTT
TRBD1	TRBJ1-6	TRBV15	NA	CATSRALGTGVDSPLHF	TGTGCCACCAGCAGAGCCCTTGGGACAGGGGTGGATTCACCCCTCCACTTT